The sequence of this TCR beta chain was determined in a study of regulatory T cells in long-lasting Graves disease. Study observations and caveats: Favoring TRBV28, TRBJ1-2 and TRBJ2-5 was a feature seen in persistent disease.

The time point: newly diagnosed GD, antithyroid drugs for less than 3 months. There was RNA extracted from PBMCs, and the TCR library was made from it. V lost 4 bases to trimming and J lost 2 bases, with 9 bases between them. From germline, CDR1 is DFQATT and CDR2 SNEGSKA (reference sequence). This CDR3 has 12 amino acids. Researchers made TCR beta libraries by using iRepertoire HTBI primers and running Arm-PCR on CDR3 regions. TCRdb passed the multiplex PCR reads through MiXCR, listing each CDR3 protein once. The data contain around 500,000 distinct CDR3 sequences, more than 10% of them singletons. The sample holds many counts of this clonotype. Its antigen is currently unknown. The same data also contributed to another study, on T cells in Graves' hyperthyroidism and ophthalmopathy. From that report: Researchers ran a first-round RT-PCR on the TCR CDR3 using the HTBI primer set.

The sequence was collected from a young woman with Graves disease. Here the sequenced sample was peripheral blood mononuclear cells (PBMCs), taken at new diagnosis, from a patient treated with antithyroid drugs. V gene TRBV20-1 combines with J gene TRBJ2-7, with a possible D match to TRBD2 (5 bases). CDR3 sequence: CSAKSGAYEQYF. The CDR3 DNA reads as TGCAGTGCTAAGAGCGGAGCCTACGAGCAGTACTTC.